The 11 T cell receptor beta chains reported below all come from one sample, sequenced in a study of cytomegalovirus exposure and HLA in healthy donors (dated by TCRdb to about 2017). The library was built by means of the immunoSEQ multiplex PCR assay. Sourced from immuneACCESS, this table was stored by TCRdb with only in-frame sequences that have V and J called. A share of the clones is absent; for the studies checked, an unresolved V gene accounts for under half, and the remainder has no known explanation. The sample contains 300,000 to 400,000 clones, about nine tenths of them found a single time. Over 0.75% of the sample comes from the top ten. Sequencing input: PBMCs. These receptors all come from a woman aged 18 to 35 in good health and CMV-seronegative.

CDR3 residues: CASSEWDRGAGELFF. For the CDR3, the DNA is TGTGCCAGCAGTGAATGGGACAGGGGGGCCGGGGAGCTGTTTTTT. The chain couples TRBV6-1 to TRBJ2-2; 11 bases align to TRBD1. CDR3 length equals 15 residues. CDR1 MNHNS and CDR2 SASEGT come from the germline V gene. The trim removed 2 bases at V and 6 bases at J, leaving 2 bases unmatched.

This clone turned up a few times. The chain carries TRBV19 and TRBJ1-1, with D unclear. Trimming took 3 bases from V and 0 from J, leaving 8 bases between them. Germline V CDR1 and CDR2: LNHDA, SQIVND (reference sequence). The CDR3 sequence is 14 residues long. The CDR3 region has the DNA TGTGCCAGTAGTATTGGTCGGTTGAACACTGAAGCTTTCTTT. Encoded protein: CASSIGRLNTEAFF. The full variable domain, rest sourced from reference TRBV19 and TRBJ1-1, is DGGITQSPKYLFRKEGQNVTLSCEQNLNHDAMYWYRQDPGQGLRLIYYSQIVNDFQKGDIAEGYSVSREKKESFPLTVTSAQKNPTAFYLCASSIGRLNTEAFFGQGTRLTVV.

This chain uses TRBV5-5 with TRBJ2-1; D possibly corresponds to TRBD1 (5 bases). Germline V lookup: CDR1 SGHKS, CDR2 YYEKEE (reference sequence). The CDR3 spans 12 residues. With 0 bases removed from V and 12 bases from J, the gap between germline ends came to 10 bases. For the CDR3, the DNA is TGTGCCAGCAGCTTGGGGGGCGAGAGGCAGTTCTTC. This gives the protein CASSLGGERQFF.

The chain recombines TRBV29-1 with TRBJ2-5, with D possibly matching TRBD2 (6 bases). The V and J ends lost 4 bases and 1 base respectively, with 10 bases between them. From germline, CDR1 is SQVTM and CDR2 ANQGSEA. The CDR3 runs 13 residues. The CDR3 DNA reads TGCAGCGTTGGCGGAGGGTCCCAAGAGACCCAGTACTTC. As protein: CSVGGGSQETQYF.

The V and J genes are TRBV5-4 and TRBJ1-1; 7 nucleotides line up with TRBD1. V gave up 0 bases and J gave up 5 bases; unmatched junction bases: 4. Germline values: CDR1 SGHNT, CDR2 YYREEE (reference sequence). The CDR3 loop spans 14 amino acids. Here the CDR3 DNA reads TGTGCCAGCAGCTTGGAACAGGGGAGGACTGAAGCTTTCTTT. This sequence encodes CASSLEQGRTEAFF.

V gene TRBV27 combines with J gene TRBJ1-1; TRBD1 matches at 8 bases. Looked up from germline, CDR1 is MNHEY and CDR2 is SMNVEV (reference sequence). V trimming: 6 bases; J trimming: 7 bases; junction bases outside the gene matches: 7. CDR3 length: 13 residues. The CDR3 DNA reads TGTGCCAGCAGGCAGGGGGCATTGGATGAAGCTTTCTTT. Translating gives CASRQGALDEAFF.

This rearrangement joins TRBV15 to TRBJ2-3, with 9 positions matching TRBD1. Germline lookup yields CDR1 LNHNV and CDR2 YYDKDF (reference sequence). CDR3 length: 15 residues. V was pared by 4 bases and J by 3 bases, with 5 bases of the junction left unmatched. Written as DNA, the CDR3 is TGTGCCACCAGCAAACGGGACAGGGTGACAGATACGCAGTATTTT. This gives the protein CATSKRDRVTDTQYF.

The rearrangement uses TRBV18 and TRBJ2-7; TRBD2 agrees at 7 bases. Losses at the gene ends were 6 bases for V and 5 bases for J; bases not matched to a gene: 7. The CDR3 is made up of 13 amino acids. Looked up from germline, CDR1 is KGHSH and CDR2 is LQKENI. CDR3 sequence reads: CASSVGGNNEQYF. CDR3 DNA: TGTGCCAGCTCCGTGGGAGGGAACAACGAGCAGTACTTC. Looking up the rest from reference TRBV18 and TRBJ2-7 gives the full variable domain: NAGVMQNPRHLVRRRGQEARLRCSPMKGHSHVYWYRQLPEEGLKFMVYLQKENIIDESGMPKERFSAEFPKEGPSILRIQQVVRGDSAAYFCASSVGGNNEQYFGPGTRLTVT.

This chain joins TRBV5-1 and TRBJ2-3; maybe TRBD1 (5 bases). CDR3 size: 14 residues. With 5 bases removed from V and 0 bases from J, the gap between germline ends came to 10 bases. The germline V gene encodes CDR1 SGHRS and CDR2 YFSETQ. The DNA for the CDR3 is TGCGCCAGCAGGGACATGCCTAGCACAGATACGCAGTATTTT. It is translated as CASRDMPSTDTQYF. The whole variable domain, remainder taken from reference TRBV5-1 and TRBJ2-3, is KAGVTQTPRYLIKTRGQQVTLSCSPISGHRSVSWYQQTPGQGLQFLFEYFSETQRNKGNFPGRFSGRQFSNSRSEMNVSTLELGDSALYLCASRDMPSTDTQYFGPGTRLTVL.

The chain employs TRBV10-3 and TRBJ1-1, with 9 bases aligning to TRBD1. Germline V gene sequence: CDR1 ENHRY, CDR2 SYGVKD. V lost 0 bases, J lost 0 bases, and 8 bases stayed unmatched. The CDR3 sequence is 18 residues long. CDR3 in amino acids: CAISESRDRARLNTEAFF. CDR3 coding DNA: TGTGCCATCAGTGAGTCGAGGGACAGGGCACGTTTGAACACTGAAGCTTTCTTT.

This clone was counted once. The identical CDR3 is also encoded by other nucleotide sequences in the sample. The chain links TRBV18 to TRBJ2-2; the match to TRBD1 covers 8 bases. The CDR3 has 15 amino acids. Germline-derived CDR1 and CDR2 are KGHSH and LQKENI. V trimming: 3 bases; J trimming: 1 base; junction bases outside the gene matches: 1. The CDR3 sequence is CASSPGTGNTGELFF. The CDR3 DNA reads as TGTGCCAGCTCACCCGGGACAGGGAACACCGGGGAGCTGTTTTTT.